These 22 T cell receptor beta chains were sequenced from one sample in a study of blood T cell repertoires in COVID-19. Some clones are missing from TCRdb's copy, which holds only in-frame ones; the method was immunoSEQ multiplex PCR. The sample lists under 150,000 clones; around 81% were seen once. The material sequenced was peripheral blood. The receptors here all came from a woman aged 55-69 years with active or convalescent COVID-19.

This clone has only a few counts. The chain couples TRBV5-1 to TRBJ2-2; 7 nucleotides align to TRBD1. Germline lookup yields CDR1 SGHRS and CDR2 YFSETQ. The CDR3 consists of 16 residues. V lost 0 bases to trimming and J lost 7 bases; unmatched junction nucleotides: 9. CDR3 residues: CASSLGGQRISGELFF. The CDR3 region has the DNA TGCGCCAGCAGCTTGGGGGGACAGAGAATTAGCGGGGAGCTGTTTTTT.

This clone was detected only a few times. J is TRBJ2-3 and V is TRBV4-2; 10 bases agree with TRBD2. Germline V gene data show CDR1 as LGHNA and CDR2 as YNFKEQ. The junction had 5 bases not matched to a gene; V was cut back by 1 base and J by 1 base. This CDR3 contains 17 residues. The CDR3 loop is CASSQGGSGRRTDTQYF. DNA of the CDR3: TGTGCCAGCAGCCAAGGGGGTAGCGGGAGGCGCACAGATACGCAGTATTTT.

The chain recombines TRBV7-2 with TRBJ2-1, with 7 positions matching TRBD2. CDR3 size: 15 residues. The ends lost 4 bases at V and 6 bases at J; junction bases unmatched: 9. From germline, CDR1 is SGHTA and CDR2 FQGNSA. The CDR3 coding sequence is TGTGCCAGCAGCTCCATGGCGGGAGTCGGCAATGAGCAGTTCTTC. Its translation: CASSSMAGVGNEQFF.

This chain uses TRBV11-2 with TRBJ2-7; D is possibly TRBD1 (6 bases). Germline values: CDR1 SGHAT, CDR2 FQNNGV. The CDR3 spans 12 residues. Trimming removed 5 bases at V and 1 base at J, with 6 bases between. The CDR3 reads CASSQGSYEQYF. The CDR3 DNA reads TGTGCCAGCAGCCAGGGGTCCTACGAGCAGTACTTC.

The J gene is TRBJ2-2, the V gene TRBV7-2; 9 bases agree with TRBD2. Per germline, CDR1 SGHTA and CDR2 FQGNSA. J gave up 5 bases and V 8 bases, and 15 bases lay outside the gene matches. CDR3 length: 17 residues. In nucleotides, the CDR3 is TGTGCCAGCCTCCTTGGGCCCGCTAGCGGGACAACCGGGGAGCTGTTTTTT. Translation gives CASLLGPASGTTGELFF.

The CDR3: CASSSGTSSTDTQYF. CDR3 sequence (DNA): TGTGCCAGCAGCTCCGGGACTAGCAGCACAGATACGCAGTATTTT. V is TRBV5-4 and J is TRBJ2-3, with 9 bases aligning to TRBD2. Trimming took 3 bases from V and 0 from J; bases not matched to a gene: 2. The CDR3 runs to 15 residues. CDR1 SGHNT and CDR2 YYREEE come from the germline V gene (reference sequence).

The chain links TRBV2 to TRBJ2-7, with D possibly TRBD2 on 5 matching bases. V lost 8 bases and J lost 4, with 12 bases in between. In germline, CDR1 is SNHLY, CDR2 FYNNEI. The CDR3 consists of 12 residues. Here the CDR3 reads CASGPPGYEQYV. The CDR3, as DNA: TGTGCCAGCGGGCCACCGGGGTACGAGCAGTACGTC.

The genes are TRBV11-2 and TRBJ2-7, with D perhaps matching TRBD2 (6 bases). Per germline, CDR1 SGHAT and CDR2 FQNNGV. V was cut by 3 bases and J by 7 bases, with 22 bases left in between. This CDR3 contains 16 residues. The CDR3 reads CASSFGGRHTYVEQYF. CDR3 DNA sequence: TGTGCCAGCAGCTTTGGTGGGAGGCATACCTACGTAGAGCAGTACTTC. Combining the CDR3 with reference TRBV11-2 and TRBJ2-7 gives the whole variable domain EAGVAQSPRYKIIEKRQSVAFWCNPISGHATLYWYQQILGQGPKLLIQFQNNGVVDDSQLPKDRFSAERLKGVDSTLKIQPAKLEDSAVYLCASSFGGRHTYVEQYFGPGTRLTVT.

This clone was observed once. The chain links TRBV27 to TRBJ2-3; TRBD2 aligns across 7 bases. There are 15 residues in the CDR3. Germline loops: CDR1 MNHEY, CDR2 SMNVEV (reference sequence). After removal of 5 bases from V and 1 base from J, the junction contained 6 bases not matched to a gene. The CDR3, as DNA: TGTGCCAGCAGTCCCCAAGCGGGACGCACAGATACGCAGTATTTT. Residues: CASSPQAGRTDTQYF.

The genes are TRBV18 and TRBJ2-5; 7 bases match TRBD1. The CDR3 loop spans 14 amino acids. J lost 2 bases, V lost 3 bases, and 3 bases had no gene match. From germline, CDR1 is KGHSH and CDR2 LQKENI. The CDR3: CASSPPGQQETQYF. DNA for the CDR3: TGTGCCAGCTCACCTCCGGGACAGCAAGAGACCCAGTACTTC. The variable domain in full, completed from reference TRBV18 and TRBJ2-5, reads NAGVMQNPRHLVRRRGQEARLRCSPMKGHSHVYWYRQLPEEGLKFMVYLQKENIIDESGMPKERFSAEFPKEGPSILRIQQVVRGDSAAYFCASSPPGQQETQYFGPGTRLLVL.

The V call is TRBV27, the J call TRBJ2-5, with a tentative D call TRBD1 (7 bases). This CDR3 comprises 15 residues. CDR1 is MNHEY and CDR2 is SMNVEV in the germline V gene (reference sequence). Deletions cut 3 bases from V and 4 bases from J, with 15 bases between. CDR3 loop: CASSFGGGGGETQYF. CDR3 bases: TGTGCCAGCAGTTTTGGAGGAGGGGGCGGAGAGACCCAGTACTTC.

The genes are TRBV10-2 and TRBJ2-3, with TRBD1 as a possible D gene (5 bases). Trimming left V 10 bases short and J 2 bases short, with 19 bases between. In germline, CDR1 is WSHSY, CDR2 SAAADI. The CDR3 is 15 residues long. The CDR3 nucleotides are TGCGCCACTGAGAAGGGGCAGCTGAACACAGATACGCAGTATTTT. Amino acids: CATEKGQLNTDTQYF.

This clone has a handful of counts. The V gene is TRBV7-9, the J gene TRBJ2-1; perhaps TRBD2 as D (6 bases). The CDR3 runs 12 residues. V lost 5 bases and J lost 12, with 14 bases in between. Germline CDR1 and CDR2: SEHNR and FQNEAQ (reference sequence). In DNA form, the CDR3 reads TGTGCCAGCAGCCGGGACTCCATGGGGCAGTTCTTC. It translates to CASSRDSMGQFF.

This clone has more than one count but fewer than ten. The V and J genes are TRBV24-1 and TRBJ2-2, with D tentatively TRBD2 (6 bases). The CDR3 contains 16 residues. Germline V CDR1 and CDR2: KGHDR, SFDVKD. The V end was cut by 4 bases, the J end by 5 bases, with 16 bases between. The CDR3, as DNA: TGTGCCACCAGTGACCCCAGAGGCCGGGGGACCGGGGAGCTGTTTTTT. Translation: CATSDPRGRGTGELFF.

The chain recombines TRBV5-1 with TRBJ2-1, with 12 positions matching TRBD2. The germline gives CDR1 SGHRS, CDR2 YFSETQ. V was pared by 1 base and J by 1 base, with 3 bases of the junction left unmatched. The CDR3 is 17 residues long. CDR3 sequence (DNA): TGCGCCAGCAGCTTGCCTAGCGGGAGGGGGTCCTACAATGAGCAGTTCTTC. Translated: CASSLPSGRGSYNEQFF. Based on the CDR3 plus reference TRBV5-1 and TRBJ2-1, the full variable domain is KAGVTQTPRYLIKTRGQQVTLSCSPISGHRSVSWYQQTPGQGLQFLFEYFSETQRNKGNFPGRFSGRQFSNSRSEMNVSTLELGDSALYLCASSLPSGRGSYNEQFFGPGTRLTVL.

V usage is TRBV10-3 and J usage is TRBJ1-2; TRBD1 matches at 8 bases. Germline V gives CDR1 ENHRY, CDR2 SYGVKD. V gave up 4 bases and J gave up 3 bases; unmatched junction bases: 7. The CDR3 loop spans 15 amino acids. CDR3 coding DNA: TGTGCCATCAGTGCTGGACAGGGATATTACTATGGCTACACCTTC. It translates to CAISAGQGYYYGYTF.

This clone has only a few counts. The chain employs TRBV2 and TRBJ2-7; D is uncertain. Germline V lookup: CDR1 SNHLY, CDR2 FYNNEI. V was clipped by 6 bases and J by 0 bases, with 6 bases between them. CDR3 length: 12 residues. The CDR3 sequence is CASRADSYEQYV. In nucleotides, the CDR3 is TGTGCCAGCAGGGCGGACTCCTACGAGCAGTACGTC.

V gene TRBV6-5 combines with J gene TRBJ1-4, with TRBD1 as a possible D gene (6 bases). The CDR3 runs 14 residues. Germline V gene data show CDR1 as MNHEY and CDR2 as SVGAGI. V dropped 5 bases and J dropped 4 bases, with 11 bases sitting between them. Here the CDR3 DNA reads TGTGCCAGCAGTAATAACAGGGATAATGAAAAACTGTTTTTT. Translated: CASSNNRDNEKLFF.

The gene calls are TRBV28 and TRBJ1-2; perhaps TRBD1 as D (5 bases). The CDR3 consists of 14 residues. Germline V gene sequence: CDR1 MDHEN, CDR2 SYDVKM. Trimming stripped 2 bases from V and 8 bases from J, with 15 bases between. As DNA, the CDR3 is TGTGCCAGCAGTTTACTTGGACAACCGGTGGGCTACACCTTC. Its translation: CASSLLGQPVGYTF.

V gene TRBV6-5 combines with J gene TRBJ1-5, with a weak D call TRBD1 (5 bases). The V end lost 6 bases, the J end lost 0 bases, and 12 bases lay between the germline ends. The length of the CDR3 is 15 residues. Germline V lookup: CDR1 MNHEY, CDR2 SVGAGI. CDR3 residues: CASRSGLNSNQPQHF. The CDR3 DNA sequence: TGTGCCAGCAGATCGGGACTGAATAGCAATCAGCCCCAGCATTTT.

The CDR3: CASSPAGQGKLAGELFF. The CDR3 region has the DNA TGTGCCAGCTCACCCGCTGGACAGGGGAAGTTGGCCGGGGAGCTGTTTTTT. J is TRBJ2-2 and V is TRBV18; TRBD1 agrees at 9 bases. Trimming at V came to 3 bases and at J to 6 bases, leaving 11 bases not matched to a gene. Per germline, CDR1 KGHSH and CDR2 LQKENI. The CDR3 sequence is 17 residues long.

The chain recombines TRBV5-4 with TRBJ2-1; 9 nucleotides agree with TRBD2. Germline V gene lookup returns CDR1 SGHNT and CDR2 YYREEE (reference sequence). Trimming cost V 1 base and J 2 bases; bases outside gene matches: 7. The CDR3 is made up of 17 amino acids. The DNA of the CDR3 is TGTGCCAGCAGCTTGCCGAGCGGGGGGAGGGCCTACAATGAGCAGTTCTTC. Amino acid sequence: CASSLPSGGRAYNEQFF.